This TCR beta chain was captured by sequencing in a study of circulating tumor DNA in untreated peripheral T-cell lymphoma. Study-level results: Tumor-specific clonotypes: identified in approximately 74% of patients, over 85% of baseline tissues.

The CDR3 consists of 17 residues. TCRdb keeps only in-frame clones here, not all; method: immunoSEQ multiplex PCR. The table has 2,000 to 2,500 clones, almost 85% seen once. This clone has only a few counts. Its antigen is undetermined. The tumor tissue sample was taken at baseline before any treatment. The gene calls are TRBV1 and TRBJ2-3; TRBD1 is the table's D call and was not checked against the DNA. TRBV1 is annotated as a pseudogene. The receptor's source is a human donor with peripheral T-cell lymphoma. The sample was tumor tissue. CDR3 nucleotides: TGCGCCAGCAGCCACCAAATAGACAGGGGTCTTTCAGATACGCAGTATTTT. This gives the protein CASSHQIDRGLSDTQYF.